This TCR beta chain was identified in a study of T cells in Graves' hyperthyroidism and ophthalmopathy. Study-level points and caveats: Blood shared most expanded thyroid clonotypes above 0.001.

Authors of the study amplified TCR beta CDR3 regions from RNA transcripts. The study used the HTBI primer set for a first-round RT-PCR of the TCR CDR3. Using its own MiXCR run on the multiplex PCR reads, TCRdb lists one record per CDR3 protein. The sample includes approximately 640,000 distinct CDR3 sequences, 45% seen only once; the top ten take less than 8.5%. Of note for this clonotype: Antigen unknown.

V was pared by 6 bases and J by 0 bases, with 8 bases of the junction left unmatched. This CDR3 region has 15 residues. Germline CDR1 and CDR2: DFQATT and SNEGSKA (reference sequence). The chain links TRBV20-1 to TRBJ2-5; 9 bases align to TRBD1. The sequencing input was peripheral blood or thyroid tissue (not recorded which). The origin of this receptor is an adult man with Graves' disease, either hyperthyroidism or ophthalmopathy (not recorded which). CDR3 amino acids: CSAYDGTGHQETQYF. DNA for the CDR3: TGCAGTGCGTACGACGGGACAGGGCACCAAGAGACCCAGTACTTC.